The text below deals with one T cell receptor (beta chain). The data derive from a study of OX40 agonist ivuxolimab in advanced cancers. Blood sampling was done at baseline, cycle 4 day 1, and cycle 7 day 1. Clones were sequenced by immunoSEQ multiplex PCR, and TCRdb holds only the in-frame ones, with some missing. The sample shows about 90,000 clones, 80% to 90% of them seen only once. Germline-derived CDR1 and CDR2 are DFQATT and SNEGSKA (reference sequence). The CDR3 is 11 amino acids. Between the trimmed V and J ends, which lost 2 bases and 4 bases, there was a span of 4 bases. The chain couples TRBV20-1 to TRBJ2-3; D uncertain. The source is an adult with an advanced solid tumor such as melanoma, head and neck, liver or kidney cancer. The sequences come from CD4+ or CD8+ T cells sorted from blood, collected in a trial of the OX40 agonist ivuxolimab. This CDR3 reads CSARPSDTQYF. CDR3 nucleotides: TGCAGTGCTAGACCCTCAGATACGCAGTATTTT.